A selection of T cell receptor beta chains follows, all from one sample in a study of CD8 T cells in ankylosing spondylitis. From the 5' RACE reads, TCRdb called clonotypes with MiXCR, one entry per CDR3 protein. The table shows around 140,000 distinct CDR3 sequences, with roughly 15% occurring only once. The sequenced sample was blood, either unsorted or a sorted T cell fraction (not recorded which). Receptors originate from a male donor with ankylosing spondylitis. Both conserved end residues are part of each CDR3. A D gene is named only where the DNA matches it firmly. Clone size is shown for a subset of rows, as once, few, many or a class of expanded clone.

TRBD2 | few | TRBJ2-1 | TRBV2 | TGTGCCAGCAGTGAAATTACTAGCGGGAAACCCTCCTACAATGAGCAGTTCTTC | CASSEITSGKPSYNEQFF
TRBD1 | few | TRBJ2-7 | TRBV7-2 | TGTGCCAGCAGCTTAGGGACAGGGGGCGGATACGAGCAGTACTTC | CASSLGTGGGYEQYF
TRBD1 | - | TRBJ2-7 | TRBV7-8 | TGTGCCAGCAGCTTAGCCCTAACAGGGGTAACCTACGAGCAGTACTTC | CASSLALTGVTYEQYF
- | - | TRBJ2-1 | TRBV10-3 | TGTGCCACATTCGACGCGGGATTCACCCACAATGAGCAGTTCTTC | CATFDAGFTHNEQFF
- | - | TRBJ1-1 | TRBV4-3 | TGCGCCAGCAGCCAGGGATCGGTGAACACTGAAGCTTTCTTT | CASSQGSVNTEAFF
- | few | TRBJ1-5 | TRBV6-2/TRBV6-3 | TGTGCCAGCAGTTACTCGACTGCCCGGTTACAGCCCCAGCATTTT | CASSYSTARLQPQHF
TRBD2 | few | TRBJ2-7 | TRBV5-1 | TGCGCCAGCAGCCCAACTAGCGGGAGAACCTACTACGAGCAGTACTTC | CASSPTSGRTYYEQYF
TRBD2 | few | TRBJ2-7 | TRBV7-9 | TGTGCCAGCAGCTCGGGACTAGCGGGAGAGTCCTACGAGCAGTACTTC | CASSSGLAGESYEQYF
- | few | TRBJ2-7 | TRBV27 | TGTGCCAGCAGTTTGCGACAAACCTCCTACGAGCAGTACTTC | CASSLRQTSYEQYF
- | - | TRBJ2-2 | TRBV11-2 | TGTGCCAGCAGCTTAGTCTGGAACACCGGGGAGCTGTTTTTT | CASSLVWNTGELFF
- | few | TRBJ1-5 | TRBV4-1 | TGCGCCAGCAGCCAACTCCCGGACAGCGGGACGCCCCAGCATTTT | CASSQLPDSGTPQHF
- | - | TRBJ2-6 | TRBV24-1 | TGTGCCACCGGTCCGGACTCTGGGGCCAACGTCCTGACTTTC | CATGPDSGANVLTF
TRBD1 | few | TRBJ2-5 | TRBV27 | TGTGCCAGCAGCGGACAGGGAGAGACCCAGTACTTC | CASSGQGETQYF
- | few | TRBJ2-1 | TRBV25-1 | TGTGCCAGCAGTGGCCCTCTCCAGGGAGACTTAAGCTCCTACAATGAGCAGTTCTTC | CASSGPLQGDLSSYNEQFF
TRBD1 | - | TRBJ2-3 | TRBV27 | TGTGCCAGCCGTGAGGGAACAGGGGTCGCAGATACGCAGTATTTT | CASREGTGVADTQYF
- | few | TRBJ2-7 | TRBV5-1 | TGCGCCAGCAGCTGGGGGGACAGTACCTACGAGCAGTACTTC | CASSWGDSTYEQYF
- | - | TRBJ2-2 | TRBV9 | TGTGCCAGCAGCCCATTAGTTCGGGGTACCGGGGAGCTGTTTTTT | CASSPLVRGTGELFF
- | - | TRBJ1-1 | TRBV7-9 | TGTGCCAGCAGTCCACAGGGCAATATGGAAGCTTTCTTT | CASSPQGNMEAFF
- | many | TRBJ2-5 | TRBV12-3/TRBV12-4 | TGTGCCAGCAGTTTAGCGATATCTGAAGAGACCCAGTACTTC | CASSLAISEETQYF
- | - | TRBJ2-1 | TRBV11-2 | TGTGCCAGCAGTCCGGCGGGGCTAGAGCAGTTCTTC | CASSPAGLEQFF
- | - | TRBJ2-7 | TRBV23-1 | TGCGCCAGCAGTCAATGTTCCTGGCGGGAGCAGTACTTC | CASSQCSWREQYF
TRBD1 | few | TRBJ2-1 | TRBV24-1 | TGTGCCACCAGTGACCCCAGGGGGCGACAGCTCTCCTACAATGAGCAGTTCTTC | CATSDPRGRQLSYNEQFF
TRBD2 | few | TRBJ2-2 | TRBV5-1 | TGCGCCAGCAGCTTGGAGGTACTAGCGGGCCTTAACACCGGGGAGCTGTTTTTT | CASSLEVLAGLNTGELFF
TRBD2 | - | TRBJ2-7 | TRBV27 | TGTGCCAGCAGTCCGGGGACTAGCGGGAACTACGAGCAGTACTTC | CASSPGTSGNYEQYF
- | - | TRBJ1-2 | TRBV10-3 | TGTGCCATCAGTGAGTCGGGCACCCGGGTCCGAAGGCCCACTAACTATGGCTACACCTTC | CAISESGTRVRRPTNYGYTF
TRBD2 | - | TRBJ2-7 | TRBV7-8 | TGTGCCAGCATCCCGGGACTAGCGAGCCACGAGCAGTACTTC | CASIPGLASHEQYF
- | few | TRBJ2-2 | TRBV12-3/TRBV12-4 | TGTGCCAGCAGCCCTTACCGGGACATCACCGGGGAGCTGTTTTTT | CASSPYRDITGELFF
TRBD1 | few | TRBJ1-4 | TRBV13 | TGTGCCAGCAGCTTCCCCCCGGCAGGGGGCGCGACCGGGACTAATGAAAAACTGTTTTTT | CASSFPPAGGATGTNEKLFF
TRBD2 | - | TRBJ2-1 | TRBV9 | TGTGCCAGCAGTCCCGGGACTAGCGGGTTCCGGAGTAGGAATGAGCAGTTCTTC | CASSPGTSGFRSRNEQFF
- | many | TRBJ2-1 | TRBV29-1 | TGCAGCGTTGGACAAAGAGGGGGGGTTTACAATGAGCAGTTCTTC | CSVGQRGGVYNEQFF
- | few | TRBJ2-1 | TRBV12-3/TRBV12-4 | TGTGCCAGCAGTTTAGAAGTGACAGTTAGGAGCTCCTACAATGAGCAGTTCTTC | CASSLEVTVRSSYNEQFF
TRBD2 | - | TRBJ2-1 | TRBV2 | TGTGCCAGCGGGCTAGCGGGGCCCATCGATGAGCAGTTCTTC | CASGLAGPIDEQFF
TRBD2 | few | TRBJ2-1 | TRBV27 | TGTGCCAGCAGTATACTAGCGGGAGCCTACAATGAGCAGTTCTTC | CASSILAGAYNEQFF
TRBD1 | - | TRBJ2-7 | TRBV4-3 | TGCGCCAGCAGCCAACAGGACAGGGGCTCCTACGAGCAGTACTTC | CASSQQDRGSYEQYF
- | - | TRBJ2-7 | TRBV7-9 | TGTGCCAGCAGCTTATACAGGAACCACTACGAGCAGTACTTC | CASSLYRNHYEQYF
TRBD2 | few | TRBJ2-1 | TRBV7-2 | TGTGCCAGCAGCTTAGATAGCGGGTACAATGAGCAGTTCTTC | CASSLDSGYNEQFF
- | few | TRBJ2-5 | TRBV27 | TGTGCCAGCAGTTTATCGTACAGCCAAGAGACCCAGTACTTC | CASSLSYSQETQYF
TRBD2 | many | TRBJ2-7 | TRBV20-1 | TGCAGTGCTAGCGCGGGAGGGCCGGGTGAGCAGTACTTC | CSASAGGPGEQYF
- | - | TRBJ2-3 | TRBV7-9 | TGTGCCAGCTGCAAGGGATCCGAGGGGGAGTTCGCAGATACGCAGTATTTT | CASCKGSEGEFADTQYF
- | - | TRBJ2-7 | TRBV10-2 | TGCGCCAGCGCCTTGAGGACACGCGACTCCTACGAGCAGTACTTC | CASALRTRDSYEQYF
- | - | TRBJ2-1 | TRBV25-1 | TGTGCCAGCGGGGGGACCCATGAGCAGTTCTTC | CASGGTHEQFF
TRBD2 | few | TRBJ2-1 | TRBV7-3 | TGTGCCAGCAGCTTTCCGGCTAGCGGGAGTATCTACAATGAGCAGTTCTTC | CASSFPASGSIYNEQFF
- | few | TRBJ2-7 | TRBV7-9 | TGTGCCAGCAGCTTAGCTGAGGGCTCCTACGAGCAGTACTTC | CASSLAEGSYEQYF
- | - | TRBJ2-2 | TRBV27 | TGTGCCAGCAGTTTCGGGATCGCGAACACCGGGGAGCTGTTTTTT | CASSFGIANTGELFF
- | - | TRBJ1-1 | TRBV5-1 | TGCGCCAGCAGCTTGGCTCGGGACAACACTGAAGCTTTCTTT | CASSLARDNTEAFF
- | few | TRBJ1-5 | TRBV27 | TGTGCCAGCAGTTTATCGGGAAATCAGCCCCAGCATTTT | CASSLSGNQPQHF
TRBD1 | - | TRBJ2-2 | TRBV2 | TGTGCCAGCAGTGAAAGGACAGGGGGGAACACCGGGGAGCTGTTTTTT | CASSERTGGNTGELFF
TRBD2 | few | TRBJ2-1 | TRBV28 | TGTGCCAGCAGTTTTACGGGAGGGCCGCATGAGCAGTTCTTC | CASSFTGGPHEQFF
TRBD2 | few | TRBJ2-7 | TRBV7-9 | TGTGCCGTTCGGACTAGCGGGAGTTACGAGCAGTACTTC | CAVRTSGSYEQYF
TRBD1 | many | TRBJ2-7 | TRBV4-1 | TGCGCCAGCAGCCAAGATAGGACAGGGGGTTCGTACGAGCAGTACTTC | CASSQDRTGGSYEQYF
- | - | TRBJ2-1 | TRBV2 | TGTGCCAGCGGGAGCGCGGGGCACAATGAGCAGTTCTTC | CASGSAGHNEQFF
TRBD2 | - | TRBJ2-7 | TRBV4-2 | TGTGCCAGCAGCCAAGACGCGCTAGCGGGAGATGTCGAGCAGTACTTC | CASSQDALAGDVEQYF
- | - | TRBJ2-5 | TRBV28 | TGTGCCAGCAGTTCCCTCACAAGCGCGACCCAGTACTTC | CASSSLTSATQYF
- | few | TRBJ2-7 | TRBV20-1 | TGCAGTGCTAGAGCGTTAGCGGACTACGAGCAGTACTTC | CSARALADYEQYF
TRBD1 | few | TRBJ2-3 | TRBV20-1 | TGCAGTGCTAGAGACGGACAGGGCACAGATACGCAGTATTTT | CSARDGQGTDTQYF
- | few | TRBJ1-5 | TRBV21-1 | TGTGCCAGCAGCACTAGCGGCTTGGGGCCCCAGCATTTT | CASSTSGLGPQHF
- | few | TRBJ1-1 | TRBV7-9 | TGTGCCAGCACCACTGGAGGTAGGGGCCCTGAAGCTTTCTTT | CASTTGGRGPEAFF